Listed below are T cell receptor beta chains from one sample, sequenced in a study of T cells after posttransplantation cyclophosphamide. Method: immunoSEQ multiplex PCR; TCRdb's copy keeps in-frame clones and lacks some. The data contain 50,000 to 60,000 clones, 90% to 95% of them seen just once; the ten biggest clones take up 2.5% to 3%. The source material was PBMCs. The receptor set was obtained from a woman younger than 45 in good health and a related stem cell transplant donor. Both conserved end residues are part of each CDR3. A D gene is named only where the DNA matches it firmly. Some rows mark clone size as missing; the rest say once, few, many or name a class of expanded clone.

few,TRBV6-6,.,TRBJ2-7,TGTGCCAGCAGTTACGAGGGGGTAGGTGTGGGGGAGCAGTACTTC,CASSYEGVGVGEQYF
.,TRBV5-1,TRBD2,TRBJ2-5,TGCGCCAGCAGCCCCAGGACTAGCGGGGGGGCCTGGGAGACCCAGTACTTC,CASSPRTSGGAWETQYF
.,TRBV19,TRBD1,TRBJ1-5,TGTGCCAGTAGGGCAGGACAGGTGAGCAATCAGCCCCAGCATTTT,CASRAGQVSNQPQHF
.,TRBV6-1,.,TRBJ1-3,TGTGCCAGCAGCGAACAGGGTTGGGACACCATATATTTT,CASSEQGWDTIYF
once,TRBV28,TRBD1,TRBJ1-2,TGTGCCAGCAGTGCGGGGACAGGGGTTAAGGGCTACACCTTC,CASSAGTGVKGYTF
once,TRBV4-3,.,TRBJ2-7,TGCGCCAGCAGCCAAGATTTCCAGGGGGGCTACGAGCAGTACTTC,CASSQDFQGGYEQYF
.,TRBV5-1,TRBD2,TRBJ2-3,TGCGCCAGCAGCTTGGAGATCAGCGGGGGGTTAGATACGCAGTATTTT,CASSLEISGGLDTQYF
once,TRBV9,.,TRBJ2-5,TGTGCCAGCAGCGGATCCACTCTAGGCCACCAAGAGACCCAGTACTTC,CASSGSTLGHQETQYF
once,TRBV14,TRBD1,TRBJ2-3,TGTGCCAGCAGCCAACCCCACGCGACAGGGGTAGATACGCAGTATTTT,CASSQPHATGVDTQYF
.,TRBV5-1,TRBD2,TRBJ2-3,TGCGCCAGCAGCGCCCGGGAGGCAGATACGCAGTATTTT,CASSAREADTQYF
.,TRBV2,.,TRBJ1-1,TGTGCCAGCAGTCCGGGACATTTGAACACTGAAGCTTTCTTT,CASSPGHLNTEAFF
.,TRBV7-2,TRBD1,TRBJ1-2,TGTGCCAGCAGCTCCCAAAGGACAGGGGCCGATGGCTACACCTTC,CASSSQRTGADGYTF
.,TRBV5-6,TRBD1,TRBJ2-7,TGTGCCAGCAGCTCCGACAGGGCCTACGAGCAGTACTTC,CASSSDRAYEQYF
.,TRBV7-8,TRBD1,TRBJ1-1,TGTGCCAGCAGCTTAGTCGGACAGGCAAACACTGAAGCTTTCTTT,CASSLVGQANTEAFF
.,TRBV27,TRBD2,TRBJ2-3,TGTGCCAGCGCGCCGGGACTAGCGGGGGTCGTTAGCACAGATACGCAGTATTTT,CASAPGLAGVVSTDTQYF
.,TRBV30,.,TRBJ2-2,TGTGCCTGGGATTCAGGGTTGCCCGGGGAGCTGTTTTTT,CAWDSGLPGELFF
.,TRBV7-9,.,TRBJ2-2,TGTGCCAGCAGCTTAGGACACCTGAACACCGGGGAGCTGTTTTTT,CASSLGHLNTGELFF
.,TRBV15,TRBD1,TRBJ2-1,TGTGCCACCAGCAGAGATAGGGGGACAGGGCTCAATGAGCAGTTCTTC,CATSRDRGTGLNEQFF
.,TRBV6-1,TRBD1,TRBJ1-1,TGTGCCAGCAGTGCGGGACAGGGAGCGAACACTGAAGCTTTCTTT,CASSAGQGANTEAFF
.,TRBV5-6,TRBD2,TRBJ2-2,TGTGCCAGCAGCTTCGGGGGGGCCGGGGAGCTGTTTTTT,CASSFGGAGELFF
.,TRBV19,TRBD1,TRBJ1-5,TGTGCCAGTAGCCCAACAGGGGGCGGTCAGCCCCAGCATTTT,CASSPTGGGQPQHF
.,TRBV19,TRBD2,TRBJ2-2,TGTGCCAGTAGTCATGGACTAGCGGCGAACACCGGGGAGCTGTTTTTT,CASSHGLAANTGELFF
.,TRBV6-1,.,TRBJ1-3,TGTGCCAGCAGTGCCGGACTGACCCTCTCTGGAAACACCATATATTTT,CASSAGLTLSGNTIYF
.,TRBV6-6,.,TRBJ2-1,TGTGCCAGCAGAAGGGGGGGGTCCTACAATGAGCAGTTCTTC,CASRRGGSYNEQFF
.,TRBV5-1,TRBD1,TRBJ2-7,TGCGCCAGCAGCGGGGACAGTCTCTACGAGCAGTACTTC,CASSGDSLYEQYF